This TCR beta chain originates from a study of T cell changes during pregnancy in multiple sclerosis. Method: immunoSEQ multiplex PCR; TCRdb's copy keeps in-frame clones and lacks some. The sample includes 45,000 or so clones, about 87% of them seen just once. The sample was peripheral blood, taken in the first trimester of pregnancy. The sequence came from a female donor with multiple sclerosis, enrolled in a pregnancy study.

CDR3: CASKKRFSDIQYF. CDR3 coding DNA: TGTGCCAGCAAGAAAAGGTTTAGCGACATTCAGTACTTC. The J gene is TRBJ2-4, the V gene TRBV6-5; TRBD2 might be the D (5 bases). CDR1 and CDR2 from the germline V gene are MNHEY and SVGAGI. This CDR3 has 13 amino acids. Trimming stripped 7 bases from V and 8 bases from J, with 15 bases between.